This TCR beta chain came from a study of CD8+CD57+ T cells in acquired aplastic anemia. Study overall: The mean DNA yield obtained from sorted CD4+ and CD8+ cells came to 3 to 3.5 ug. Study-level findings and limits: Found in both controls and patients were around 30 CD8+ CDR3 sequences.

A remark on this clonotype: As yet, its antigen is unknown.

The germline gives CDR1 DFQATT, CDR2 SNEGSKA (reference sequence). The trim removed 1 base at V and 4 bases at J, leaving 0 bases unmatched. This CDR3 has 12 amino acids. Genomic DNA provided the template from which TCR beta VDJ and CDR3 profiles were obtained. Via MiXCR, TCRdb re-called the reads, giving one row per CDR3 protein. This table holds tens of thousands of distinct CDR3 sequences, less than 65% found once. Whoever was chosen for sequencing had shown CD8+CD57+ cell expansion by flow cytometry. Every patient was diagnosed with severe acquired aplastic anemia. Patients were treatment-naive when blood was sampled.

The rearrangement joins TRBV20-1 to TRBJ2-5, with 7 bases aligning to TRBD2. The origin of this receptor is a human donor with aplastic anemia. Sequenced input: sorted CD4+, CD8+, or CD8+CD57+ T cells (not recorded which) from PBMCs. The CDR3 loop reads CSARVAGETQYF. CDR3 nucleotide sequence: TGCAGTGCTAGAGTAGCGGGAGAGACCCAGTACTTC.